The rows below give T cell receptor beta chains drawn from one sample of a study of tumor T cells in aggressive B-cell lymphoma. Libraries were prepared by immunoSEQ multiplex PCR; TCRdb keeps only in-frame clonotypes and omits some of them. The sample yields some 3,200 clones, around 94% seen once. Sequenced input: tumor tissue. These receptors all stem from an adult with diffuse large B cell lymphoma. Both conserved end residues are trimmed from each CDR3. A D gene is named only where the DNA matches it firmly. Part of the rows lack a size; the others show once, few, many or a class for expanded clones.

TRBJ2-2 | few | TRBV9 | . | ASSPAPGLWELF
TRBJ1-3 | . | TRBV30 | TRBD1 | AWSRDRGRFTGNTIY
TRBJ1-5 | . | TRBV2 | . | ASMTRGGPQH
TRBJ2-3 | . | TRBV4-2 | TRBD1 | ASSQGLDRVDTQY
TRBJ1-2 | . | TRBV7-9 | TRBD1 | ASSSGQGRSYGYT
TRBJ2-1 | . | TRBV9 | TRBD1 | ASSAPSTGGNEQF
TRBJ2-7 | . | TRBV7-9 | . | ASNENAGTTYEQY
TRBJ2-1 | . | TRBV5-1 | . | ASSPPVLASSYNEQF
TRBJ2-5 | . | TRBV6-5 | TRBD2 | ASSSLNGRASETQY
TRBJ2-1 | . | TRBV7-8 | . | AGSLAVSSYNEQF
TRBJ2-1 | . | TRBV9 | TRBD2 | ASSETSGNHNEQL
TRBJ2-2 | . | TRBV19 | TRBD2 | ASSMGTSGSSGELF
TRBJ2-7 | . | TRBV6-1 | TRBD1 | ASSEGDRDGTYEQY
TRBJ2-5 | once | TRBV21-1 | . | ASSRPGQGEETQY
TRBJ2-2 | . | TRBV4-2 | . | ASDPGSNTGELF
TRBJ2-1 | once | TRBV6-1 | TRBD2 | ASSGTSGLSSYNEQF
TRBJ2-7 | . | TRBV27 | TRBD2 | AAAKRELHEQY
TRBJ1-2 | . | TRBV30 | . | AWSGQIYYGYT
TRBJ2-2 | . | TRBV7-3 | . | ASSLTGGAGELF
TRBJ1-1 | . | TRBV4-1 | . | ASSQRGTEAF
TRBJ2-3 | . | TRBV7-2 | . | ASSFGVDTQY
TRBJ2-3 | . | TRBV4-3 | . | ASSQAYGGTDTQY
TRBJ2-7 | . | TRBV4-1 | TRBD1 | ASSQVLGQGSREQY
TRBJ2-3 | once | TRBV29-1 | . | SETSTDTQY
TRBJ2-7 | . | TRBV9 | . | ASSAGTSAYEQY
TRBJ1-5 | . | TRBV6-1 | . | ASSEGAGAGNQPQH
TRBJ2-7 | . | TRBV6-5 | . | ASKVTGSYEQY
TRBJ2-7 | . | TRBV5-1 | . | VSSTQGGDEQY